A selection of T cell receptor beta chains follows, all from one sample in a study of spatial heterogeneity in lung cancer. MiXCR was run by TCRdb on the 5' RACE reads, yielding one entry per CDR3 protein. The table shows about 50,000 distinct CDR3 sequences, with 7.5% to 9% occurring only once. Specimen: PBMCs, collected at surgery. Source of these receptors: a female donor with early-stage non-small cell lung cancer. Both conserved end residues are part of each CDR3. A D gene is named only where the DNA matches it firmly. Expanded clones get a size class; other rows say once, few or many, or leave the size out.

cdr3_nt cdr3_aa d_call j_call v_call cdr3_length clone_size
TGTGCCAGCAGACGACAGGGGACGAACACTGAAGCTTTCTTT CASRRQGTNTEAFF TRBD1 TRBJ1-1 TRBV12-3/TRBV12-4 14 few
TGTGCCTGGAGTGGGCAGGGGAACACTGAAGCTTTCTTT CAWSGQGNTEAFF - TRBJ1-1 TRBV30 13 medium-sized
TGTGCCAGCAGCGCAGCCCTTAGCGACTACGAGCAGTACTTC CASSAALSDYEQYF - TRBJ2-7 TRBV7-2 14 many
TGCAGCGTTGAAGGGGCGAACGCAGATACGCAGTATTTT CSVEGANADTQYF - TRBJ2-3 TRBV29-1 13 few
TGTGCCAGCAGTTTAGCGCTCGCTGGGCGAGGGGAGACCCAGTACTTC CASSLALAGRGETQYF - TRBJ2-5 TRBV12-3/TRBV12-4 16 -
TGTGCCAGCAGCTTAGCGCAGTCCTCTCCGACCCAGTACTTC CASSLAQSSPTQYF - TRBJ2-5 TRBV7-9 14 many
TGTGCCAGCCTCGATGGGGGCTCTATGTTCGAAAAACTGTTTTTT CASLDGGSMFEKLFF - TRBJ1-4 TRBV28 15 few
TGTGCCAGCAGCTTGGCCGGGACCCAAGAGACCCAGTACTTC CASSLAGTQETQYF - TRBJ2-5 TRBV5-4 14 many
TGTGCCAGCAGCTACTCGGGACCGCTCGGGGACACTGAAGCTTTCTTT CASSYSGPLGDTEAFF - TRBJ1-1 TRBV7-9 16 -
TGTGCCAGCAGCCCGGGCCGGCGGACAGCCTCCTACGAGCAGTACTTC CASSPGRRTASYEQYF - TRBJ2-7 TRBV28 16 -
TGTGCCAGCAGCTTATTTAGCGGGGGAGCGAACACCGGGGAGCTGTTTTTT CASSLFSGGANTGELFF TRBD2 TRBJ2-2 TRBV7-3 17 many
TGTGCCTGGGGGGGGATCAACCCGGCGGTAGATACGCAGTATTTT CAWGGINPAVDTQYF - TRBJ2-3 TRBV30 15 few
TGTGCCAGCAGTGACAGGACTAGCGGGGGGGCTAATACGCAGTATTTT CASSDRTSGGANTQYF TRBD2 TRBJ2-3 TRBV2 16 few
TGTGCCAGCAGCTTAGGGCAGTACAATGAGCAGTTCTTC CASSLGQYNEQFF - TRBJ2-1 TRBV7-9 13 many
TGTGCCAGTGGGGACAGGGTCATTCAGTACTTC CASGDRVIQYF TRBD1 TRBJ2-4 TRBV19 11 -
TGCGCCAGCAGCCCCCCCCCGGGACAGCTCAGAGGTTACAATGAGCAGTTCTTC CASSPPPGQLRGYNEQFF TRBD1 TRBJ2-1 TRBV4-1 18 many
TGCAGTGCTAGAGATTTGGCTGCCCCTACTAGCACAGATACGCAGTATTTT CSARDLAAPTSTDTQYF - TRBJ2-3 TRBV20-1 17 few
TGTGCCAGCAGCCAAGATGCTAGCGTCGGGTCGCAAGAGACCCAGTACTTC CASSQDASVGSQETQYF - TRBJ2-5 TRBV14 17 many
TGCGCCAGCAGCGGGGACAGAAATTCACCCCTCCACTTT CASSGDRNSPLHF TRBD1 TRBJ1-6 TRBV4-3 13 -
TGTGCCAGCAGCCAAGGAGGCGGGGGGGCCCGGGAGACCCAGTACTTC CASSQGGGGARETQYF TRBD2 TRBJ2-5 TRBV4-2 16 -
TGTGCCAGCAGGAGGGACTGGAACACTGAAGCTTTCTTT CASRRDWNTEAFF - TRBJ1-1 TRBV5-4 13 many